The sequence of this TCR beta chain was determined in a study of identifying expanded T cells in peripheral blood. A note on this clone: No antigen is known for it.

Healthy donors had no documented immune events, such as infections, while sampled. Broader study findings: Over about two and four weeks, about 15 and 18 clones changed, versus around 1.3 between replicates. Approximately two-week clone count variance significantly increased as total template count grew.

The CDR3 spans 14 residues. Germline CDR1 reads SGHAT; CDR2 reads FQNNGV. The V and J ends lost 7 bases and 0 bases respectively, with 12 bases between them. Generated by immunoSEQ multiplex PCR, the TCRdb table keeps only in-frame clones and is missing some. Of around 63,000 clones listed, around 87% are singletons. The sample was blood. V usage is TRBV11-2 and J usage is TRBJ1-1; D remains ambiguous. This receptor was identified in a person between 18 and 75 years old in good health. The CDR3 region is CASTPTEMNTEAFF. The CDR3 bases are TGTGCCAGCACGCCGACGGAAATGAACACTGAAGCTTTCTTT. Supplemented by reference TRBV11-2 and TRBJ1-1, the full variable domain reads EAGVAQSPRYKIIEKRQSVAFWCNPISGHATLYWYQQILGQGPKLLIQFQNNGVVDDSQLPKDRFSAERLKGVDSTLKIQPAKLEDSAVYLCASTPTEMNTEAFFGQGTRLTVV.